This T cell receptor beta chain derives from a study of cytomegalovirus exposure and HLA in healthy donors. A word on this clone: Its target is unknown.

The CDR3 extends over 15 amino acids. With V trimmed by 1 base and J by 3 bases, 3 bases remained unmatched. CDR1 is KGHSH, CDR2 LQKENI, per germline. Clones were read by immunoSEQ multiplex PCR, and TCRdb kept only the in-frame ones, dropping some. This table holds roughly 220,000 clones, 75% to 95% found once. The donors were part of the validation cohort of roughly 110 subjects. That cohort was separate from the first cohort, which comprised some 670 subjects. Whole-study results and caveats: Reports credit the classifier with highly specific, highly sensitive diagnosis of cytomegalovirus status. Many donors carried some public TCRs, although rarity characterized most TCR sequences.

Sequencing was done on a sample of PBMCs. V and J are TRBV18 and TRBJ2-7; 10 bases agree with TRBD1. The receptor was derived from a woman in her late teens or twenties in good health and CMV-seronegative. CDR3 in amino acids: CASSPRGTGDYEQYF. The CDR3 nucleotides read TGTGCCAGCTCACCACGTGGGACAGGGGACTACGAGCAGTACTTC.